This TCR beta chain was profiled in a study of identifying expanded T cells in peripheral blood (dated by TCRdb to between 2018 and 2020). Study-wide context: Separate aliquots of the same genomic DNA pool were sequenced to produce technical replicates, and four replicates were compared in pairs.

Summary of the overall study and its limitations: Variance in clone template counts between approximately 2-week samples significantly increased with total template count across all healthy donors. The binomial model flagged around 1.2 differentially abundant clones between technical replicates, compared with about 16.4 over two weeks and 19 over approximately four weeks. The authors expected biological variance in healthy repertoires might increase further over much longer intervals such as months to years. Both the number of clones called differentially abundant and the false-positive rate were significantly reduced by the beta-binomial model across all healthy-donor time intervals.

In the case of this clone: This clone's antigen is unknown. No much larger clone is present one base from it, and per-base qualities are unavailable.

The immunoSEQ Assay, which relies on bias-controlled multiplex PCR amplification of genomic DNA, was used to profile TCRbeta CDR3 regions. The original pipeline was this. To quantify the absolute abundance of each unique TCRbeta CDR3 region, the sequences were collapsed and filtered. Differential abundance was tested with two models: a binomial (Fisher-equivalent) model and a beta-binomial model that adds time-dependent variance fitted from healthy donors. Clones with fewer than 5 combined templates were removed, and a clone was called differentially abundant if the clone's Benjamini-Hochberg FDR was below 0.01. In the beta-binomial model, variance was expressed as a function of the total template count across the two samples, in the form v = (b*log(k)+a)^2. TCRdb's version of the immuneACCESS table is confined to in-frame rearrangements and falls short of the full clone set. An unresolved V gene accounts for under half of the shortfall where checked; the remainder is of unknown origin. V, J and clone size are taken as reported in that table, and D and trimming were inferred from the DNA itself. The sample yields roughly 92,000 clones; 88% were counted once. The ten largest clones take up around 20% of the sample.

During the collection period, no immune events, such as infections, were documented for the healthy donors. To calibrate time-dependent variance in a beta-binomial model of T-cell clone differential abundance, blood repertoires from healthy donors were used as a training cohort. There were about 10 healthy donors in the training cohort, of whom 3 were female and 7 were male. Donor ages ranged from about 29 to 70 years, with an average of about 40 years. Whole blood from each healthy donor was obtained from a commercial supplier and was collected at three time points around 13 days apart. For immunosequencing, genomic DNA was extracted from unsorted whole blood. Sequencing was performed on blood. The sequence derives from a person aged 18-70 years in good health.

The CDR3: CASSGGLAGAIQETQYF. The nucleotides are TGTGCCAGCAGCGGCGGGTTAGCGGGGGCGATTCAAGAGACCCAGTACTTC. The sequence joins TRBV5-6 to TRBJ2-5; TRBD2 fits 9 bases in the junction. As encoded in the germline V gene, CDR1 is SGHDT while CDR2 is YYEEEE. The germline V end is reduced by 4 bases and the J end by 2 bases; junction bases left unmatched: 12. The CDR3 starts with the cysteine, ends with the phenylalanine, and has 17 residues. Only the CDR3 part of the read is kept: 51 bases, read in frame from the first base.